The 23 T cell receptor beta chains listed next were all sequenced from one sample in a study of T cell responses to AZD1222 COVID-19 vaccine. This table comes from immunoSEQ multiplex PCR, and its TCRdb copy is limited to in-frame clones, with some not included. Of 120,000 or so clones in the sample, approximately 85% were seen once. The sample consisted of peripheral blood, taken on day 0 of AZD1222 vaccination. All receptors come from an adult in good health.

As regards this clone: Other DNA sequences in this specimen translate into the identical CDR3. V gene TRBV30 combines with J gene TRBJ1-5, with D perhaps matching TRBD1 (6 bases). Germline V gene sequence: CDR1 GTSNPN, CDR2 SVGIG (reference sequence). Trimming removed 0 bases from V and 7 bases from J, with 10 bases in between. The CDR3 contains 13 residues. The CDR3 DNA follows: TGTGCCTGGAGTGTAAGGGGGAACCAGCCCCAGCATTTT. It encodes CAWSVRGNQPQHF.

The V and J genes are TRBV19 and TRBJ1-6; D not certain. The length of the CDR3 is 13 residues. The germline V gene encodes CDR1 LNHDA and CDR2 SQIVND (reference sequence). V was cut by 6 bases and J by 8 bases, with 11 bases left in between. This CDR3 is CASRDGLYSPLHF. In DNA form, the CDR3 reads TGTGCCAGTAGGGATGGTCTATATTCACCCCTCCACTTT. Filled out from reference TRBV19 and TRBJ1-6, the complete variable domain reads DGGITQSPKYLFRKEGQNVTLSCEQNLNHDAMYWYRQDPGQGLRLIYYSQIVNDFQKGDIAEGYSVSREKKESFPLTVTSAQKNPTAFYLCASRDGLYSPLHFGNGTRLTVT.

This clone was seen a handful of times. The V gene is TRBV11-3, the J gene TRBJ2-2; TRBD2 agrees at 9 bases. The CDR3 contains 14 residues. Trimming cost V 8 bases and J 3 bases; bases outside gene matches: 4. Germline-derived CDR1 and CDR2 are SGHNT and YENEEA. CDR3 nucleotides: TGTGCCAGCTTCTTAGCGGGAGACACCGGGGAGCTGTTTTTT. The encoded protein is CASFLAGDTGELFF.

A single count supports this clone. The germline gene is not matched at one end of the junction; a read error may be the cause. This sequence joins TRBV11-2 and TRBJ1-1; D ambiguous. Per germline, CDR1 SGHAT and CDR2 FQNNGV. CDR3 size: 13 residues. The CDR3 DNA is TGTGCCAGCAGCTTAGATCGGCGCCGAGTGGAGGGATTT. Its protein product is CASSLDRRRVEGF.

CDR3 amino acids: CATSGTSGSNEQYF. CDR3 nucleotides: TGTGCCACCAGCGGGACTAGCGGGAGCAACGAGCAGTACTTC. V and J are TRBV15 and TRBJ2-7, with 14 bases lining up with TRBD2. The length of the CDR3 is 14 residues. The V segment lost 5 bases and the J segment 5 bases; nucleotides outside the gene matches: 2. Germline CDR1 and CDR2: LNHNV and YYDKDF (reference sequence).

The V and J genes are TRBV7-6 and TRBJ1-1; D call uncertain. Germline CDR1 is SGHVS and CDR2 is FNYEAQ. This CDR3 contains 14 residues. V lost 5 bases to trimming and J lost 1 base, with 11 bases between them. The CDR3 DNA follows: TGTGCCAGCAGCCGAATGGACCGGAACACTGAAGCTTTCTTT. Amino acid sequence: CASSRMDRNTEAFF.

This sequence joins TRBV11-1 and TRBJ1-5; D possibly corresponds to TRBD1 (6 bases). Trimming removed 5 bases at V and 4 bases at J, with 9 bases between. Germline V gives CDR1 SGHAT, CDR2 FQDESV (reference sequence). The CDR3 is made up of 13 amino acids. CDR3 loop: CASSHGQNQPQHF. The CDR3 DNA reads TGTGCCAGCAGCCATGGACAGAATCAGCCCCAGCATTTT.

This clone appeared a few times. This CDR3 reads CASRGGAGDTEAFF. CDR3 sequence (DNA): TGCGCCAGCAGAGGCGGGGCCGGGGACACTGAAGCTTTCTTT. The chain carries TRBV5-1 and TRBJ1-1; D might be TRBD1 (5 bases). Germline V gene data show CDR1 as SGHRS and CDR2 as YFSETQ. The germline V and J ends were trimmed by 5 bases and 3 bases, with 14 bases remaining between them. This CDR3 region has 14 residues.

The chain couples TRBV18 to TRBJ2-7; D ambiguous. Between the trimmed V and J ends, which lost 3 bases and 4 bases, there was a span of 13 bases. The CDR3 has 14 amino acids. Germline V gives CDR1 KGHSH, CDR2 LQKENI. CDR3 DNA sequence: TGTGCCAGCTCACCTCCTCGGTTCCGTTACGAGCAGTACTTC. Protein: CASSPPRFRYEQYF.

The chain recombines TRBV19 with TRBJ2-5; possibly TRBD1 or TRBD2 for D (6 bases each). From germline, CDR1 is LNHDA and CDR2 SQIVND (reference sequence). The CDR3 has 14 residues. V dropped 5 bases and J dropped 4 bases, with 14 bases sitting between them. CDR3: CASSFGGSGETQYF. CDR3 sequence (DNA): TGTGCCAGTAGTTTCGGGGGCAGTGGAGAGACCCAGTACTTC.

The genes are TRBV6-5 and TRBJ2-7; no clear D. The length of the CDR3 is 15 residues. Germline CDR1 reads MNHEY; CDR2 reads SVGAGI. V lost 4 bases, J lost 0 bases, and 13 bases lay in between. The CDR3 loop reads CASSLSAMGSYEQYF. In nucleotides, the CDR3 is TGTGCCAGCAGTTTATCCGCGATGGGCTCCTACGAGCAGTACTTC.

The rearrangement links TRBV14 to TRBJ2-1; 10 positions agree with TRBD2. With 4 bases clipped from V and 7 bases from J, the junction kept 7 bases outside the gene matches. This CDR3 spans 15 amino acids. Germline values: CDR1 SGHDN, CDR2 FVKESK. The CDR3 nucleotides read TGTGCCAGCAGCCCCCGAGGAGCGGGAGGGAATGAGCAGTTCTTC. Its translation is CASSPRGAGGNEQFF.

This clone was counted a single time. V and J are TRBV14 and TRBJ2-7; 10 nucleotides agree with TRBD1. CDR3 length: 17 residues. Germline lookup yields CDR1 SGHDN and CDR2 FVKESK. Trimming at V came to 2 bases and at J to 3 bases, leaving 10 bases not matched to a gene. The CDR3 DNA follows: TGTGCCAGCAGCCAACCGCCGGGGACAGGGGATAACTACGAGCAGTACTTC. It yields the protein CASSQPPGTGDNYEQYF.

The table lists this clone with many counts. The chain is built from TRBV21-1 and TRBJ1-5. TRBV21-1 is a documented pseudogene. The CDR3 is 16 residues long. The CDR3 is CASSKDRQISNQPQHF. CDR3 DNA sequence: TGTGCCAGCAGCAAAGATCGGCAGATAAGCAATCAGCCCCAGCATTTT.

The V and J genes are TRBV30 and TRBJ2-3; D is uncertain. Germline loops: CDR1 GTSNPN, CDR2 SVGIG (reference sequence). The CDR3 is 11 residues long. As DNA, the CDR3 is TGTGCTTCCAGATCTGGGGATACGCAGTATTTT. Translation: CASRSGDTQYF.

V gene TRBV19 combines with J gene TRBJ2-2; 9 bases are a match to TRBD1. After removal of 3 bases from V and 2 bases from J, the junction contained 7 bases not matched to a gene. The CDR3 is 17 residues long. The V gene's germline CDR1 is LNHDA and CDR2 SQIVND (reference sequence). The CDR3 reads CASSMYPGQGNTGELFF. CDR3 nucleotides: TGTGCCAGTAGTATGTATCCGGGACAGGGTAACACCGGGGAGCTGTTTTTT.

The chain uses TRBV11-3 and TRBJ1-1; TRBD1 might be the D (6 bases). This CDR3 is 13 amino acids long. The germline gives CDR1 SGHNT, CDR2 YENEEA. V shed 5 bases and J shed 3 bases, with 10 bases lying between them. The CDR3 sequence: CASSRDTDTEAFF. CDR3 coding DNA: TGTGCCAGCAGCCGGGACACTGACACTGAAGCTTTCTTT.

V usage is TRBV27 and J usage is TRBJ2-3, with 9 bases fitting TRBD2. Unmatched junction bases numbered 4, after V lost 7 bases and J lost 2 bases. The CDR3 extends over 14 amino acids. Germline V gene data show CDR1 as MNHEY and CDR2 as SMNVEV (reference sequence). CDR3 sequence reads: CASKSSGVTDTQYF. DNA for the CDR3: TGTGCCAGCAAATCTAGCGGGGTCACAGATACGCAGTATTTT.

This clone was seen a few times. The J gene is TRBJ1-5, the V gene TRBV10-3; D unclear. The CDR3 loop spans 15 amino acids. The V end was cut by 3 bases, the J end by 2 bases, with 11 bases between. Germline V gives CDR1 ENHRY, CDR2 SYGVKD. CDR3 in DNA: TGTGCCATCAGTGATTCCGGTCAAGGCAATCAGCCCCAGCATTTT. This gives the protein CAISDSGQGNQPQHF.

The chain employs TRBV19 and TRBJ1-5; 7 bases are shared with TRBD1. The CDR3 has 16 residues. CDR1 and CDR2 from the germline V gene are LNHDA and SQIVND (reference sequence). With V trimmed by 9 bases and J by 4 bases, 15 bases remained unmatched. The CDR3 DNA follows: TGTGCCAGAGGGGGCACTAACGGCCCTGTTAATCAGCCCCAGCATTTT. Amino acids: CARGGTNGPVNQPQHF.

The chain joins TRBV7-2 to TRBJ1-1; 8 nucleotides line up with TRBD1. Germline V gives CDR1 SGHTA, CDR2 FQGNSA. V lost 3 bases to trimming and J lost 5 bases; unmatched junction nucleotides: 8. CDR3 length: 15 residues. CDR3 residues: CASSFQGAPGTEAFF. CDR3 coding DNA: TGTGCCAGCAGCTTCCAGGGGGCGCCGGGGACTGAAGCTTTCTTT.

On this clone: Mismatch with germline at one junction end may stem from a read error. This rearrangement joins TRBV7-9 to TRBJ1-4; no reliable D call. Germline CDR1 SEHNR, CDR2 FQNEAQ (reference sequence). The CDR3 is 18 residues long. CDR3 protein: CASSLAQMSKNTNEKLFF. In DNA form, the CDR3 reads TGTGCCAGCAGCCTAGCCCAGATGAGTAAGAATACTAATGAAAAACTGTTTTTT.

This clone appeared a single time. The chain couples TRBV30 to TRBJ1-5, with 8 bases identical to TRBD1. CDR3 length: 14 residues. Unmatched junction bases numbered 4, after V lost 3 bases and J lost 3 bases. The germline gives CDR1 GTSNPN, CDR2 SVGIG (reference sequence). CDR3 DNA sequence: TGTGCCTGGAGGAGACAGGGGAACAATCAGCCCCAGCATTTT. It codes for CAWRRQGNNQPQHF.